This T cell receptor beta chain originates from a study of vaccination and CD4 T cells after COVID-19. Study-level information: From HCoV-229E, HCoV-OC43, HCoV-NL63 and SARS-CoV-2, overlapping spike peptides were used to stimulate the cells.

Treatment given: approximately 10-day PBMC culture with coronavirus spike peptide pools or control peptides (ViraFEST assay). TCRs were sequenced by ViraFEST after antigen-specific T cells had been expanded with peptide pools. PBMC cultures, at two million cells per well, received about 10 IU/ml IL-2 and approximately 10 ug/ml peptide pools. V dropped 4 bases and J dropped 4 bases, with 14 bases sitting between them. The germline V gene has CDR1 SGHRS and CDR2 YFSETQ. The CDR3 totals 14 residues. The Oncomine TCR Beta short-read assay sequenced DNA from cultured CD4+ T cells. TCRdb recomputed calls from the PCR reads with MiXCR, one row per CDR3 protein. The sample lists more than 3,000 distinct CDR3 sequences, more than 15% occurring once. This clonotype ranks as medium-sized. The target antigen is unknown.

What was sequenced was CD4+ T cells from blood, cultured in vitro. The chain is built from TRBV5-1 and TRBJ1-1; tentative D call: TRBD1 (5 bases). This TCR derives from a human donor who had recovered from COVID-19. The CDR3 protein is CASSPPGTITEAFF. In nucleotides, the CDR3 is TGCGCCAGCAGCCCCCCCGGGACTATCACTGAAGCTTTCTTT.